Sequencing of this T cell receptor beta chain was carried out in a study of cytotoxic CD8 clonotypes in ibrutinib-treated CLL. This table comes from immunoSEQ multiplex PCR, and its TCRdb copy is limited to in-frame clones, with some not included. The table records tens of thousands of clones, roughly 70% of them present only once. This clone has only a few counts. CDR3 length: 11 amino acids. Between the trimmed V and J ends, which lost 8 bases and 3 bases, there was a span of 4 bases. Germline V CDR1 and CDR2: LNHDA, SQIVND (reference sequence). The chain uses TRBV19 and TRBJ2-2; D unresolved. This material consisted of PBMCs, taken after 12 months of ibrutinib treatment. The source is a human donor with chronic lymphocytic leukemia. CDR3 nucleotide sequence: TGTGCCAGTTCGTACACCGGGGAGCTGTTTTTT. Translating it yields CASSYTGELFF.